This passage covers 10 T cell receptor beta chains from one sample sequenced in a study of cytomegalovirus exposure and HLA in healthy donors. The PCR had 60 Vbeta and 13 Jbeta primers. Generated by immunoSEQ multiplex PCR, the TCRdb table keeps only in-frame clones and is missing some. The sample has about 240,000 clones, 80% to 85% seen once. The material sequenced was PBMCs. The receptors come from a woman aged 55-70 years in good health and CMV-seropositive.

V gene TRBV9 combines with J gene TRBJ1-1; D perhaps matches TRBD1 (6 bases). CDR1 is SGDLS and CDR2 is YYNGEE in the germline V gene. The V end was cut by 4 bases, the J end by 1 base, with 11 bases between. The CDR3 runs to 14 residues. The chain's CDR3 is CASSFLQGNTEAFF. The CDR3 DNA is TGTGCCAGCAGCTTTCTACAGGGGAACACTGAAGCTTTCTTT.

The J gene is TRBJ1-2, the V gene TRBV6-1, with D unresolved. Trimming pared 0 bases from V and 3 bases from J, leaving 23 bases between. Germline V gives CDR1 MNHNS, CDR2 SASEGT. The CDR3 is 19 amino acids. The CDR3 sequence: CASSEATDPTPRRHYGYTF. In DNA form, the CDR3 reads TGTGCCAGCAGTGAAGCGACTGATCCCACACCCCGACGGCACTATGGCTACACCTTC.

The chain employs TRBV27 and TRBJ1-4; D is ambiguous. Trimming cost V 0 bases and J 0 bases, with 5 bases left between them. There are 15 residues in the CDR3. CDR1 and CDR2 (germline): MNHEY, SMNVEV (reference sequence). In DNA, the CDR3 is TGTGCCAGCAGTTTATCCCCAGCAACTAATGAAAAACTGTTTTTT. Protein product: CASSLSPATNEKLFF.

The genes are TRBV7-7 and TRBJ2-1; 8 positions agree with TRBD2. Germline V CDR1 and CDR2: SSHAT, FNYEAQ (reference sequence). V dropped 4 bases and J dropped 10; count of bases not matched to a gene: 15. This CDR3 is built from 16 residues. The DNA for the CDR3 is TGTGCCAGCAGCTCGTCTCCGTCGGGGGGGGTTGGGGAGCAGTTCTTC. Translating it yields CASSSSPSGGVGEQFF.

The chain carries TRBV6-5 and TRBJ1-2; 9 bases align to TRBD1. Germline trimming cut 6 bases from V and 4 bases from J; bases unmatched to any gene: 9. Germline CDR1 is MNHEY and CDR2 is SVGAGI. This CDR3 comprises 15 residues. The CDR3 DNA reads TGTGCCAGCAGGAAACAGGGGGCAGTCGGCTATGGCTACACCTTC. Protein: CASRKQGAVGYGYTF.

The chain combines TRBV27 with TRBJ2-1; D gene unclear. The V end lost 5 bases, the J end lost 0 bases, and 11 bases lay between the germline ends. The CDR3 contains 15 residues. The germline CDR1 and CDR2 sequences are MNHEY and SMNVEV (reference sequence). DNA of the CDR3: TGTGCCAGCAGTAGTGGGTACAGCTCCTACAATGAGCAGTTCTTC. Its protein product is CASSSGYSSYNEQFF.

The chain carries TRBV7-8 and TRBJ2-7, with D unclear. Germline CDR1 and CDR2: SGHVS and FQNEAQ. With 3 bases removed from V and 0 bases from J, the gap between germline ends came to 6 bases. The CDR3 totals 13 residues. This CDR3 reads CASSFPSSYEQYF. The CDR3 region has the DNA TGTGCCAGCAGCTTTCCTAGCTCCTACGAGCAGTACTTC. Drawing the rest from reference TRBV7-8 and TRBJ2-7, the complete variable domain is GAGVSQSPRYKVAKRGQDVALRCDPISGHVSLFWYQQALGQGPEFLTYFQNEAQLDKSGLPSDRFFAERPEGSVSTLKIQRTQQEDSAVYLCASSFPSSYEQYFGPGTRLTVT.

A note on this clone: A junction boundary mismatches the germline segment, possibly from a read error. The genes are TRBV5-4 and TRBJ2-5; 9 bases fit TRBD2. The CDR3 runs to 20 residues. Germline CDR1 SGHNT, CDR2 YYREEE (reference sequence). CDR3: CAGSLGLSLAGQKAQETQYF. The CDR3 DNA sequence: TGTGCCGGCAGCTTGGGTTTGAGCCTAGCGGGACAGAAGGCGCAAGAGACCCAGTACTTC.

The genes are TRBV6-6 and TRBJ2-5; 10 nucleotides line up with TRBD2. The tail of the sequence fits TRBJ2-7 better, so the J call may be wrong. The V gene's germline CDR1 is MNHNY and CDR2 SVGAGI (reference sequence). The CDR3 contains 15 residues. CDR3 amino acids: CASSSLAGVSYEQYF. Written as DNA, the CDR3 is TGTGCCAGCAGTTCTCTAGCGGGGGTCTCCTACGAGCAGTACTTC.

V and J are TRBV6-6 and TRBJ1-1; D is undetermined. The CDR3 spans 13 residues. The V gene lost 0 bases and the J gene lost 5 bases, with 7 bases spanning the gap. Per the germline V gene, CDR1 is MNHNY and CDR2 is SVGAGI (reference sequence). CDR3 protein: CASSYSGGTEAFF. Here the CDR3 DNA reads TGTGCCAGCAGTTACTCGGGAGGGACTGAAGCTTTCTTT.